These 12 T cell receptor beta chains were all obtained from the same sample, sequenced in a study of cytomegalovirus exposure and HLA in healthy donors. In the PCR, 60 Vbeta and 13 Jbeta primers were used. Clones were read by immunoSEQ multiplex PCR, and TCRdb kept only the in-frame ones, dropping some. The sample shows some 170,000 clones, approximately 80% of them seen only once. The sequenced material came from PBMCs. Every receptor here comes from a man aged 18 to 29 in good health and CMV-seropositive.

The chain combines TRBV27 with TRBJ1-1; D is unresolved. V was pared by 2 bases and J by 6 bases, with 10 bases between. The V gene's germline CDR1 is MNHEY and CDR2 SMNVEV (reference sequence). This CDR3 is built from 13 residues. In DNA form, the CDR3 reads TGTGCCAGCAGTTTAAGAGGGAAACCTGAAGCTTTCTTT. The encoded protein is CASSLRGKPEAFF.

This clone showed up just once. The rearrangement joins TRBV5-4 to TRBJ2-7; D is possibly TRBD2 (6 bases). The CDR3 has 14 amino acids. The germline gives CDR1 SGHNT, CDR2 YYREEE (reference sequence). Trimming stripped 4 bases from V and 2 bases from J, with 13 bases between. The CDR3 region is CASSAGTEPYEQYF. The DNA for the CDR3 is TGTGCCAGCAGCGCGGGGACGGAACCCTACGAGCAGTACTTC.

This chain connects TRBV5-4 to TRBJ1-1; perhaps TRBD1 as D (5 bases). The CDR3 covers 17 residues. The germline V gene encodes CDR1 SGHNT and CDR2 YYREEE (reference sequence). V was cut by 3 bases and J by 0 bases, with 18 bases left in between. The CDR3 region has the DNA TGTGCCAGCAGCTACTGGTGGGCGTCGGACATGAACACTGAAGCTTTCTTT. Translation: CASSYWWASDMNTEAFF. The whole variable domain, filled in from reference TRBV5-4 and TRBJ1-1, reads ETGVTQSPTHLIKTRGQQVTLRCSSQSGHNTVSWYQQALGQGPQFIFQYYREEENGRGNFPPRFSGLQFPNYSSELNVNALELDDSALYLCASSYWWASDMNTEAFFGQGTRLTVV.

CDR3 nucleotide sequence: TGTGCCATCAGGGGACAGGTCAACACTGAAGCTTTCTTT. It translates to CAIRGQVNTEAFF. The J gene is TRBJ1-1, the V gene TRBV10-3, with 8 bases identical to TRBD1. The CDR3 has 13 residues. The trim removed 6 bases at V and 2 bases at J, leaving 2 bases unmatched. Germline assignment: CDR1 ENHRY and CDR2 SYGVKD.

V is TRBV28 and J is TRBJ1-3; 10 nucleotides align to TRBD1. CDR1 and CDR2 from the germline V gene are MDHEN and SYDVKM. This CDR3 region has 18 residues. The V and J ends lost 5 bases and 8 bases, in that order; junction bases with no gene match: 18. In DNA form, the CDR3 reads TGTGCCAGCAGTACCCCTTTTTGGACAGGGGGGACTGGGGACACCATATATTTT. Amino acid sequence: CASSTPFWTGGTGDTIYF.

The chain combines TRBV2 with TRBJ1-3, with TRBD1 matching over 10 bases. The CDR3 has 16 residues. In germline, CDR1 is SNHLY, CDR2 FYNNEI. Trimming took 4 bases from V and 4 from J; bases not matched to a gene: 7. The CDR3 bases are TGTGCCAGCAGTGGGGGACAGGGGAGTTCCGGAAACACCATATATTTT. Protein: CASSGGQGSSGNTIYF. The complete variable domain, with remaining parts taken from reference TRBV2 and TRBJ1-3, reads EPEVTQTPSHQVTQMGQEVILRCVPISNHLYFYWYRQILGQKVEFLVSFYNNEISEKSEIFDDQFSVERPDGSNFTLKIRSTKLEDSAMYFCASSGGQGSSGNTIYFGEGSWLTVV.

The CDR3 is CASGLANNEQFF. The CDR3 region has the DNA TGCGCCAGCGGCCTAGCGAACAATGAGCAGTTCTTC. The J gene is TRBJ2-1, the V gene TRBV4-1; tentatively, D is TRBD2 (6 bases). The CDR3 sequence is 12 residues long. Germline CDR1 MGHRA, CDR2 YSYEKL. V was cut by 8 bases and J by 5 bases, with 10 bases left in between.

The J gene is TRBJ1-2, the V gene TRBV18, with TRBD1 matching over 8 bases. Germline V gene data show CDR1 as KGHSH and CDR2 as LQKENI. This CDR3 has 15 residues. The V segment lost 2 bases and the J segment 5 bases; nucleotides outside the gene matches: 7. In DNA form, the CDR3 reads TGTGCCAGCTCACCATCGACAGGGGTTTTTTATGGCTACACCTTC. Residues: CASSPSTGVFYGYTF.

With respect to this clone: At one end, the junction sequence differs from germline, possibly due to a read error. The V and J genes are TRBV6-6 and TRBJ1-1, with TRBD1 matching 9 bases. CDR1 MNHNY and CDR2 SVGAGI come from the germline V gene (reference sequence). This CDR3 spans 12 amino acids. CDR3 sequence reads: CASSYGDRVSTF. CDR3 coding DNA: TGTGCCAGCAGTTACGGGGACAGGGTATCGACCTTT.

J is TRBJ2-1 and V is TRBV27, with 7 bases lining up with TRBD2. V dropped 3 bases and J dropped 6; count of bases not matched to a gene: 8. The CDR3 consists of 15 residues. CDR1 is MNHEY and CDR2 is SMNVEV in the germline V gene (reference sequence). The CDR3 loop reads CASSFASGFINEQFF. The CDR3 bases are TGTGCCAGCAGTTTCGCTAGCGGATTTATCAATGAGCAGTTCTTC.

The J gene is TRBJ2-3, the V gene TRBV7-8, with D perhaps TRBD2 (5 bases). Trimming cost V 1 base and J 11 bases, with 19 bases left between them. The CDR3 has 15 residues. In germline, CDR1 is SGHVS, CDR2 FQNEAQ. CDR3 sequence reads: CASSLGGYGPLRQYF. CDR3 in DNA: TGTGCCAGCAGCTTAGGAGGGTACGGACCTCTTCGGCAGTATTTT.

The CDR3 DNA follows: TGCGCCAGCAGCCTGACGGGGATTGGAGGGGATGCGCAGTATTTT. Protein product: CASSLTGIGGDAQYF. This sequence joins TRBV5-1 and TRBJ2-3; D possibly corresponds to TRBD2 (6 bases). CDR1 and CDR2 from the germline V gene are SGHRS and YFSETQ. V shed 4 bases and J shed 10 bases, with 22 bases lying between them. This CDR3 has 15 amino acids.